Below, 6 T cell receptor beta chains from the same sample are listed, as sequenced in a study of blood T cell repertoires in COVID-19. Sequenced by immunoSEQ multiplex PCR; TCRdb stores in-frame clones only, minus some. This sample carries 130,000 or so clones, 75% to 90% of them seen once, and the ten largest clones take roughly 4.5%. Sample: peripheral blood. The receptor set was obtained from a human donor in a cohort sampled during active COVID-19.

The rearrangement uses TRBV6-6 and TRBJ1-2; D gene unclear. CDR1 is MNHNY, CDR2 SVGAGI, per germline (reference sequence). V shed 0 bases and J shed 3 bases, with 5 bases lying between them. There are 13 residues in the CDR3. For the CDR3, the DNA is TGTGCCAGCAGTTACTCATCCGACTATGGCTACACCTTC. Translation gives CASSYSSDYGYTF.

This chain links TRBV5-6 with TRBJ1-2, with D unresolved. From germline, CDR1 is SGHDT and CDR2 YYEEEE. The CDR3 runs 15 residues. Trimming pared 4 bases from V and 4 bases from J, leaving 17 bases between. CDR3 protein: CASSRWRVLLYGYTF. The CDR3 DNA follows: TGTGCCAGCAGCCGGTGGAGGGTCCTCCTCTATGGCTACACCTTC. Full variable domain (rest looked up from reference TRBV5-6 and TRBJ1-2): DAGVTQSPTHLIKTRGQQVTLRCSPKSGHDTVSWYQQALGQGPQFIFQYYEEEERQRGNFPDRFSGHQFPNYSSELNVNALLLGDSALYLCASSRWRVLLYGYTFGSGTRLTVV.

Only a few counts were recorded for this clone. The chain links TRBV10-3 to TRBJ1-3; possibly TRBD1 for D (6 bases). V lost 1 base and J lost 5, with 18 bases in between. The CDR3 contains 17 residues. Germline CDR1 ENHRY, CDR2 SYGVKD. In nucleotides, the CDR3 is TGTGCCATCAGTGAGTGGGGGACACCTTCGACTCGAAACACCATATATTTT. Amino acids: CAISEWGTPSTRNTIYF.

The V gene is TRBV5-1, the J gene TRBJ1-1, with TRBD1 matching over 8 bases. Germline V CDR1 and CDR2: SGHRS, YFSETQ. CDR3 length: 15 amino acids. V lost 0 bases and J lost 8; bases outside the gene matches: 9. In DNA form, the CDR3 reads TGCGCCAGCAGCTTGGGAGACAGGGGATCTCAGGAAGCTTTCTTT. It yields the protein CASSLGDRGSQEAFF.

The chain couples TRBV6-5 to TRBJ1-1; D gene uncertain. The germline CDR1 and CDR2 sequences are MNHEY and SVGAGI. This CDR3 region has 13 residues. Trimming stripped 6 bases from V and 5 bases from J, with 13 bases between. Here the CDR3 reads CASRPPSGTEAFF. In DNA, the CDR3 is TGTGCCAGCAGGCCCCCTTCCGGGACTGAAGCTTTCTTT.

CDR3 sequence: CASSKVRGTANQPQHF. The CDR3 coding sequence is TGTGCCAGCAGCAAAGTTCGGGGGACGGCCAATCAGCCCCAGCATTTT. The genes are TRBV21-1 and TRBJ1-5. TRBV21-1 is noted as a pseudogene. The CDR3 sequence is 16 residues long.